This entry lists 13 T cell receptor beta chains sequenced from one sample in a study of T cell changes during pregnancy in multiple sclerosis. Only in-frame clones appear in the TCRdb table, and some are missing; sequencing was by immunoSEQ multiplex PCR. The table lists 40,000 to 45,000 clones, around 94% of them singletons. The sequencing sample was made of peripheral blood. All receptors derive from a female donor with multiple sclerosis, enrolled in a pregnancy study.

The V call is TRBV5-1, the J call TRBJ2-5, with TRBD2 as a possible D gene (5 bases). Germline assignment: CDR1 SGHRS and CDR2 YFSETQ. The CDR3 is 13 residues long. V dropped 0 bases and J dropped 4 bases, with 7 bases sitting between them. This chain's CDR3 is CASSLVEGETQYF. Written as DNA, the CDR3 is TGCGCCAGCAGCTTGGTAGAGGGAGAGACCCAGTACTTC. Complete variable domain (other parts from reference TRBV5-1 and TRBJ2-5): KAGVTQTPRYLIKTRGQQVTLSCSPISGHRSVSWYQQTPGQGLQFLFEYFSETQRNKGNFPGRFSGRQFSNSRSEMNVSTLELGDSALYLCASSLVEGETQYFGPGTRLLVL.

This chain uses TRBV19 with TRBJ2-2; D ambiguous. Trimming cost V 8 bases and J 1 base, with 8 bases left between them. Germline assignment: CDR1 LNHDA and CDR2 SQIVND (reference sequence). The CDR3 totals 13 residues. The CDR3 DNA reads TGTGCCAGTTTAACCGAGAACACCGGGGAGCTGTTTTTT. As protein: CASLTENTGELFF.

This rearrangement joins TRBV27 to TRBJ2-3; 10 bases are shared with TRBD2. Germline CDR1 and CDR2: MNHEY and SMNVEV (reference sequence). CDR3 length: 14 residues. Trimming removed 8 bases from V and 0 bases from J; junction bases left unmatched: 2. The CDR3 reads CASSTSGSTDTQYF. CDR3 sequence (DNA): TGTGCCAGCTCGACTAGCGGGAGCACAGATACGCAGTATTTT.

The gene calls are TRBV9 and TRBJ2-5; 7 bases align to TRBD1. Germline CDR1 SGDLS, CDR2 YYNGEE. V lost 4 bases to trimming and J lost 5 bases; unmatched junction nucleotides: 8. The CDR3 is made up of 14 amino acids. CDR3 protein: CASSSRQGQETQYF. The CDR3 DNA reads TGTGCCAGCAGCTCCCGACAGGGACAGGAGACCCAGTACTTC.

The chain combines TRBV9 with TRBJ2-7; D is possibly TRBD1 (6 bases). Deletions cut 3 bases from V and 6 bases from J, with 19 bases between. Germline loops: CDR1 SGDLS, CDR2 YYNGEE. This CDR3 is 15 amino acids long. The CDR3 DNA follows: TGTGCCAGCAGCGGTGGACTCCAACAGGGTACCGAGCAGTACTTC. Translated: CASSGGLQQGTEQYF.

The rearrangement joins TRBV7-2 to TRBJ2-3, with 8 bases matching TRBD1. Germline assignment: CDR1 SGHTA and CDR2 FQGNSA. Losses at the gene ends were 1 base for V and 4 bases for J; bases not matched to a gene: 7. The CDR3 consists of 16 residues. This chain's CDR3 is CASSLGGDRRADTQYF. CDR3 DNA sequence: TGTGCCAGCAGCTTAGGGGGGGACAGGAGGGCAGATACGCAGTATTTT. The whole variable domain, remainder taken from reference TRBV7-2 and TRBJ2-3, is GAGVSQSPSNKVTEKGKDVELRCDPISGHTALYWYRQSLGQGLEFLIYFQGNSAPDKSGLPSDRFSAERTGGSVSTLTIQRTQQEDSAVYLCASSLGGDRRADTQYFGPGTRLTVL.

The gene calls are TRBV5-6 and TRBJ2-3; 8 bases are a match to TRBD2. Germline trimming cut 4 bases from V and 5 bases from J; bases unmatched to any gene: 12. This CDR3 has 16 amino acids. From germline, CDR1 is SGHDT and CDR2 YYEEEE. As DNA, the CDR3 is TGTGCCAGCAGCCGGAGACTAGCGCACAACATAGATACGCAGTATTTT. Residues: CASSRRLAHNIDTQYF. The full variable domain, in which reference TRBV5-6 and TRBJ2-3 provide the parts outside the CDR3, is DAGVTQSPTHLIKTRGQQVTLRCSPKSGHDTVSWYQQALGQGPQFIFQYYEEEERQRGNFPDRFSGHQFPNYSSELNVNALLLGDSALYLCASSRRLAHNIDTQYFGPGTRLTVL.

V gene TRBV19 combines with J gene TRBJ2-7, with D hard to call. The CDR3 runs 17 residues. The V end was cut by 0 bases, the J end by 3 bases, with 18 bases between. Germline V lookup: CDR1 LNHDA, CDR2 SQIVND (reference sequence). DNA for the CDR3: TGTGCCAGTAGTATAGATCTAAAACCCACACAGTTCTACGAGCAGTACTTC. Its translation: CASSIDLKPTQFYEQYF.

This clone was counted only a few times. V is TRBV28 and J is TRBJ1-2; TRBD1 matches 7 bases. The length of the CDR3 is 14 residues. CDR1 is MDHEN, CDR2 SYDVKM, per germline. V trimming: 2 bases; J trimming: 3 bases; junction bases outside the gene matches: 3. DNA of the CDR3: TGTGCCAGCAGTTTAGAGGGGGCGGACTATGGCTACACCTTC. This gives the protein CASSLEGADYGYTF.

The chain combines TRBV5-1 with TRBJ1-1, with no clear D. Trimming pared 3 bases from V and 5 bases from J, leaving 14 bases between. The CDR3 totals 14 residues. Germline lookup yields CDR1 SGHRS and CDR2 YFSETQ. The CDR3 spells CASSWVGLGTEAFF. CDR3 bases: TGCGCCAGCAGCTGGGTGGGGTTGGGAACTGAAGCTTTCTTT.

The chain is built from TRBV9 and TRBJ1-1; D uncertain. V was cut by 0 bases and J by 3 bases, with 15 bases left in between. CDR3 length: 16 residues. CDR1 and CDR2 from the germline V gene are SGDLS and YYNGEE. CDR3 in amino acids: CASSVGRGGLDTEAFF. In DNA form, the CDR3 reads TGTGCCAGCAGCGTAGGCCGGGGTGGGTTAGACACTGAAGCTTTCTTT. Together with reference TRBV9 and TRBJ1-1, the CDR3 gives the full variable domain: DSGVTQTPKHLITATGQRVTLRCSPRSGDLSVYWYQQSLDQGLQFLIQYYNGEERAKGNILERFSAQQFPDLHSELNLSSLELGDSALYFCASSVGRGGLDTEAFFGQGTRLTVV.

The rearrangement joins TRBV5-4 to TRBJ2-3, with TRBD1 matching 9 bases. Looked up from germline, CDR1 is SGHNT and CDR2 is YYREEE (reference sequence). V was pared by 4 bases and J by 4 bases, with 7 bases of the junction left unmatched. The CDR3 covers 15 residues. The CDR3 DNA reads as TGTGCCAGCAGCAGCTCGGGACAGGGCGCAGATACGCAGTATTTT. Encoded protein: CASSSSGQGADTQYF.

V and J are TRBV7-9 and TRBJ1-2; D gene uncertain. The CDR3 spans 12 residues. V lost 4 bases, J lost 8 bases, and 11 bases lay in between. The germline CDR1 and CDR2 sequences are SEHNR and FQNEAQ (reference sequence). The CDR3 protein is CASSSTVGGYTF. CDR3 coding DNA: TGTGCCAGCAGCTCTACCGTAGGCGGCTACACCTTC.